These 27 T cell receptor beta chains came from one sample sequenced in a study of cytomegalovirus exposure and HLA in healthy donors. The study ran its PCR with 60 Vbeta and 13 Jbeta primers. Assay used: immunoSEQ multiplex PCR; TCRdb lists only in-frame clones, some missing. The repertoire includes roughly 150,000 clones, more than 60% of them detected once, and under 11% sits in the top ten. Input material: PBMCs. The receptors originated from a man aged 30 to 45 in good health and CMV-seropositive.

CDR3 DNA: TGTGCCAGCAGCGTGTTAGGACAGAACACTGAAGCTTTCTTT. Protein: CASSVLGQNTEAFF. V usage is TRBV5-8 and J usage is TRBJ1-1; a possible D gene is TRBD1 (5 bases). The V and J ends lost 4 bases and 1 base respectively, with 11 bases between them. CDR3 length equals 14 residues. CDR1 and CDR2 from the germline V gene are SGHTS and YDEGEE.

The chain recombines TRBV7-9 with TRBJ2-2; unclear D gene. V was cut by 5 bases and J by 1 base, with 8 bases left in between. Germline lookup yields CDR1 SEHNR and CDR2 FQNEAQ (reference sequence). CDR3 length: 14 residues. CDR3 sequence reads: CASSHSGNTGELFF. CDR3 in DNA: TGTGCCAGCAGCCATTCAGGGAACACCGGGGAGCTGTTTTTT.

The V call is TRBV10-3, the J call TRBJ1-1, with unresolved D. The CDR3 has 13 residues. Germline V gene lookup returns CDR1 ENHRY and CDR2 SYGVKD. The germline V and J ends were trimmed by 7 bases and 8 bases, with 17 bases remaining between them. CDR3 nucleotides: TGTGCCATCACGAAGCAGGCAGCAGAGGAAGCTTTCTTT. Its translation: CAITKQAAEEAFF.

The genes are TRBV5-1 and TRBJ2-3, with TRBD1 matching 9 bases. Trimming cost V 1 base and J 1 base; bases outside gene matches: 1. The CDR3 is 15 residues long. Looked up from germline, CDR1 is SGHRS and CDR2 is YFSETQ. CDR3 in amino acids: CASSLRTGGTDTQYF. The CDR3 nucleotides are TGCGCCAGCAGCTTGCGGACAGGGGGCACAGATACGCAGTATTTT.

V gene TRBV27 combines with J gene TRBJ1-2; D ambiguous. This CDR3 has 13 residues. V lost 3 bases, J lost 6 bases, and 11 bases lay in between. Germline CDR1 MNHEY, CDR2 SMNVEV (reference sequence). The CDR3 nucleotides read TGTGCCAGCAGTTTTCGGGGAAATCATGGCTACACCTTC. It translates to CASSFRGNHGYTF.

Regarding this clone: The sample has other DNA sequences that encode this CDR3 too. The chain combines TRBV19 with TRBJ1-1, with TRBD1 identical over 10 bases. This CDR3 is 13 amino acids long. Germline CDR1 is LNHDA and CDR2 is SQIVND (reference sequence). J was trimmed by 5 bases and V by 5 bases; bases with no gene match: 2. CDR3 protein: CASSRQGATEAFF. The CDR3 DNA sequence: TGTGCCAGTAGTCGACAGGGGGCGACTGAAGCTTTCTTT. Full variable domain (outside the CDR3, taken from reference TRBV19 and TRBJ1-1): DGGITQSPKYLFRKEGQNVTLSCEQNLNHDAMYWYRQDPGQGLRLIYYSQIVNDFQKGDIAEGYSVSREKKESFPLTVTSAQKNPTAFYLCASSRQGATEAFFGQGTRLTVV.

DNA for the CDR3: TGTGCCAGCAGCTTGGCGGGACTAGCGGGAGAGAGCTCCTACAATGAGCAGTTCTTC. Protein: CASSLAGLAGESSYNEQFF. V and J are TRBV5-4 and TRBJ2-1; 14 positions match TRBD2. The V segment lost 0 bases and the J segment 0 bases; nucleotides outside the gene matches: 5. This CDR3 region has 19 residues. Per the germline V gene, CDR1 is SGHNT and CDR2 is YYREEE (reference sequence). Full variable domain (missing parts from reference TRBV5-4 and TRBJ2-1): ETGVTQSPTHLIKTRGQQVTLRCSSQSGHNTVSWYQQALGQGPQFIFQYYREEENGRGNFPPRFSGLQFPNYSSELNVNALELDDSALYLCASSLAGLAGESSYNEQFFGPGTRLTVL.

The rearrangement links TRBV5-6 to TRBJ2-1; TRBD1 aligns across 9 bases. This CDR3 comprises 13 residues. CDR1 and CDR2 (germline): SGHDT, YYEEEE. Trimming cost V 1 base and J 8 bases; bases outside gene matches: 1. CDR3 region: CASSLTGGHEQFF. CDR3 coding DNA: TGTGCCAGCAGCTTGACAGGGGGCCATGAGCAGTTCTTC.

This chain connects TRBV6-1 to TRBJ2-7, with D possibly being TRBD2 (5 bases). CDR3 length: 14 amino acids. The germline V gene has CDR1 MNHNS and CDR2 SASEGT. Trimming removed 10 bases from V and 0 bases from J, with 16 bases in between. CDR3 nucleotide sequence: TGTGCCACCCAGCCCGGGGTCAACTCCTACGAGCAGTACTTC. It encodes CATQPGVNSYEQYF.

The J gene is TRBJ2-7, the V gene TRBV11-2; TRBD2 might be the D (6 bases). CDR1 and CDR2 (germline): SGHAT, FQNNGV. Trimming shortened V by 5 bases and J by 2 bases, and 13 bases separated the two germline ends. This CDR3 is 14 amino acids long. The CDR3: CASSQTRLTYEQYF. The CDR3 DNA follows: TGTGCCAGCAGCCAGACTAGATTAACCTACGAGCAGTACTTC.

This sequence joins TRBV6-5 and TRBJ1-2, with D possibly TRBD1 on 6 matching bases. The length of the CDR3 is 15 residues. Deletions cut 6 bases from V and 2 bases from J, with 16 bases between. Looked up from germline, CDR1 is MNHEY and CDR2 is SVGAGI. The CDR3 nucleotides read TGTGCCAGCAGCCAACAGGGAAACGTGAACTATGGCTACACCTTC. It specifies CASSQQGNVNYGYTF.

V is TRBV18 and J is TRBJ2-7; 7 bases line up with TRBD1. The J segment lost 4 bases and the V segment lost 3 bases, leaving 3 bases of the junction unmatched. This CDR3 has 13 residues. CDR1 is KGHSH and CDR2 is LQKENI in the germline V gene. CDR3 in DNA: TGTGCCAGCTCACCGGGACAGCCATACGAGCAGTACTTC. Translated, it gives CASSPGQPYEQYF.

This clone was picked up a small number of times. The chain is built from TRBV27 and TRBJ2-2; 10 nucleotides match TRBD1. This CDR3 has 15 residues. V lost 5 bases, J lost 9 bases, and 9 bases stayed unmatched. Germline lookup yields CDR1 MNHEY and CDR2 SMNVEV (reference sequence). The CDR3 here is CASSLMGDRGRELFF. CDR3 DNA: TGTGCCAGCAGTCTAATGGGGGACAGGGGACGGGAGCTGTTTTTT.

Here the CDR3 DNA reads TGTGCCAGCAGTGAAGTAAGGGTGGGAGGTGGGGAGCAGTACTTC. Translation gives CASSEVRVGGGEQYF. The chain joins TRBV6-1 to TRBJ2-7; a possible D gene is TRBD2 (6 bases). The CDR3 covers 15 residues. The V gene lost 1 base and the J gene lost 7 bases, with 17 bases spanning the gap. The germline CDR1 and CDR2 sequences are MNHNS and SASEGT.

The gene calls are TRBV5-1 and TRBJ1-1; D gene ambiguous. This CDR3 is built from 13 residues. CDR1 is SGHRS, CDR2 YFSETQ, per germline. Trimming took off 4 bases at V and 2 bases at J, with 9 bases between the two ends. The CDR3 DNA is TGCGCCAGCAGCCCGACTGCTAACACTGAAGCTTTCTTT. Protein product: CASSPTANTEAFF.

The DNA of the CDR3 is TGTGCCAGCAGCCGCACCCTAACCTACGAGCAGTACTTC. Its translation is CASSRTLTYEQYF. This chain links TRBV4-2 with TRBJ2-7; the D is unclear. Germline-derived CDR1 and CDR2 are LGHNA and YNFKEQ. The ends were cut back, 4 bases at V and 2 bases at J, with 9 bases in the middle. This CDR3 spans 13 amino acids.

This chain uses TRBV19 with TRBJ2-2; TRBD1 matches at 9 bases. The trim removed 5 bases at V and 5 bases at J, leaving 6 bases unmatched. CDR1 and CDR2 from the germline V gene are LNHDA and SQIVND (reference sequence). The length of the CDR3 is 15 residues. In DNA, the CDR3 is TGTGCCAGTAGTTCCGGGACAGGGAAAACCGGGGAGCTGTTTTTT. Translating it yields CASSSGTGKTGELFF.

This sequence joins TRBV18 and TRBJ1-1, with D unclear. Trimming shortened V by 4 bases and J by 11 bases, and 14 bases separated the two germline ends. Per germline, CDR1 KGHSH and CDR2 LQKENI. There are 12 residues in the CDR3. CDR3 coding DNA: TGTGCCAGCTCACTTCGGGAGGGAGGGGCTTTCTTT. Its protein product is CASSLREGGAFF. The full variable domain, completed using reference TRBV18 and TRBJ1-1, is NAGVMQNPRHLVRRRGQEARLRCSPMKGHSHVYWYRQLPEEGLKFMVYLQKENIIDESGMPKERFSAEFPKEGPSILRIQQVVRGDSAAYFCASSLREGGAFFGQGTRLTVV.

This chain connects TRBV7-3 to TRBJ2-7; D remains unclear. Germline CDR1 SGHTA, CDR2 FQGTGA. Trimming took off 2 bases at V and 6 bases at J, with 11 bases between the two ends. The CDR3 covers 13 residues. The CDR3 sequence: CASSLDPSGEQYF. The CDR3, as DNA: TGTGCCAGCAGCTTAGACCCGTCGGGCGAGCAGTACTTC. The full variable domain, in which reference TRBV7-3 and TRBJ2-7 provide the parts outside the CDR3, is GAGVSQTPSNKVTEKGKYVELRCDPISGHTALYWYRQSLGQGPEFLIYFQGTGAADDSGLPNDRFFAVRPEGSVSTLKIQRTERGDSAVYLCASSLDPSGEQYFGPGTRLTVT.

V is TRBV10-2 and J is TRBJ1-6, with D maybe TRBD1 (5 bases). Between the trimmed V and J ends, which lost 6 bases and 10 bases, there was a span of 13 bases. The germline V gene encodes CDR1 WSHSY and CDR2 SAAADI. This CDR3 comprises 13 residues. CDR3 DNA sequence: TGCGCCAGCAGCGAAGACAGTAGCTCACCCCTCCACTTT. It codes for CASSEDSSSPLHF.

As for this clone: The junction departs from germline at one end; a sequencing error may be responsible. The CDR3 region is CSSSNGGFYQGTAKNIQYF. The CDR3 coding sequence is TGTTCCAGCAGTAATGGGGGGTTCTACCAAGGGACAGCCAAAAACATTCAGTACTTC. The rearrangement joins TRBV7-9 to TRBJ2-4, with a possible D match to TRBD2 (6 bases). From germline, CDR1 is SEHNR and CDR2 FQNEAQ (reference sequence). The CDR3 has 19 amino acids. The whole variable domain, filled in from reference TRBV7-9 and TRBJ2-4, reads DTGVSQNPRHKITKRGQNVTFRCDPISEHNRLYWYRQTLGQGPEFLTYFQNEAQLEKSRLLSDRFSAERPKGSFSTLEIQRTEQGDSAMYLCSSSNGGFYQGTAKNIQYFGAGTRLSVL.

The V gene is TRBV7-2, the J gene TRBJ1-5, with 8 nucleotides matching TRBD1. V shed 4 bases and J 6 bases; nucleotides not matched to a gene: 5. The germline CDR1 and CDR2 sequences are SGHTA and FQGNSA. The length of the CDR3 is 14 residues. The DNA for the CDR3 is TGTGCCAGCAGCTCTGGACAGGGTTTTCAGCCCCAGCATTTT. Its protein product is CASSSGQGFQPQHF.

The chain employs TRBV28 and TRBJ2-3, with D possibly being TRBD2 (5 bases). This CDR3 has 14 residues. Germline assignment: CDR1 MDHEN and CDR2 SYDVKM. Trimming left V 5 bases short and J 0 bases short, with 9 bases between. The CDR3 spells CASSDGKSTDTQYF. The CDR3 DNA reads TGTGCCAGCAGTGACGGGAAAAGCACAGATACGCAGTATTTT.

The CDR3 region has the DNA TGTGCCACCAGCAGGGACAGGGGCTCCTACGAGCAGTACTTC. Its translation is CATSRDRGSYEQYF. This chain uses TRBV15 with TRBJ2-7; 9 bases are shared with TRBD1. J gave up 0 bases and V 3 bases, and 0 bases lay outside the gene matches. The CDR3 has 14 amino acids. From germline, CDR1 is LNHNV and CDR2 YYDKDF (reference sequence).

The chain carries TRBV10-3 and TRBJ1-1, with D hard to call. The CDR3 is made up of 12 amino acids. Germline CDR1 reads ENHRY; CDR2 reads SYGVKD. Deletions cut 4 bases from V and 1 base from J, with 4 bases between. Written as DNA, the CDR3 is TGTGCCATCAGTGGCGGGAACACTGAAGCTTTCTTT. Encoded protein: CAISGGNTEAFF.

The chain carries TRBV9 and TRBJ1-1, with D unclear. Germline CDR1 SGDLS, CDR2 YYNGEE. The length of the CDR3 is 14 residues. The V gene lost 3 bases and the J gene lost 0 bases, with 9 bases spanning the gap. Here the CDR3 reads CASSGAGLNTEAFF. CDR3 nucleotides: TGTGCCAGCAGCGGAGCGGGTTTGAACACTGAAGCTTTCTTT.

In its sample, this clone was seen a few times. V gene TRBV4-2 combines with J gene TRBJ2-3; 8 nucleotides align to TRBD2. Trimming took 0 bases from V and 4 from J; bases not matched to a gene: 9. CDR1 is LGHNA, CDR2 YNFKEQ, per germline. The CDR3 is made up of 17 amino acids. The CDR3 nucleotides read TGTGCCAGCAGCCAAGACGGAGGGGCTAGCGGGCCAGATACGCAGTATTTT. Translation: CASSQDGGASGPDTQYF.